These 22 T cell receptor beta chains originate from one sample sequenced in a study of blood T cell repertoires in COVID-19 (dated by TCRdb to about 2020). Receptor libraries were prepared by the immunoSEQ multiplex PCR assay. The clones in this table, taken by TCRdb from immuneACCESS, are in-frame only. Not every clone is retained; where verified, under half of the shortfall comes from an unresolved V gene, and the cause of the rest is unknown. The sample table records 300,000 to 350,000 clones; about 90% of these occur just once. Jointly, the top ten make up roughly 0.94% of the sample. The sequenced material came from PBMCs or T cells enriched from blood (not recorded which). These receptors came from a woman under 40 who had recovered from COVID-19.

V gene TRBV7-8 combines with J gene TRBJ2-7; 7 bases match TRBD1. V lost 6 bases and J lost 2; bases outside the gene matches: 4. Germline loops: CDR1 SGHVS, CDR2 FQNEAQ. This CDR3 comprises 13 residues. In DNA form, the CDR3 reads TGTGCCAGCAGATTCGGACAGGCCTACGAGCAGTACTTC. Amino acid sequence: CASRFGQAYEQYF. Full variable domain (outside the CDR3, taken from reference TRBV7-8 and TRBJ2-7): GAGVSQSPRYKVAKRGQDVALRCDPISGHVSLFWYQQALGQGPEFLTYFQNEAQLDKSGLPSDRFFAERPEGSVSTLKIQRTQQEDSAVYLCASRFGQAYEQYFGPGTRLTVT.

In its sample, this clone was seen a few times. The chain combines TRBV13 with TRBJ2-7, with a weak D call TRBD2 (6 bases). Germline CDR1 reads PRHDT; CDR2 reads FYEKMQ (reference sequence). V gave up 5 bases and J gave up 7 bases, with 12 bases separating them. CDR3 length equals 12 residues. DNA of the CDR3: TGTGCCAGCAGCCCCCGGGGGAGAGAGCAGTACTTC. Translation gives CASSPRGREQYF.

The CDR3 nucleotides read TGTGCCAGCAGCAAGGGGGGGGTGAGGGCAGGGAACCCCTACGAGCAGTACTTC. Its translation: CASSKGGVRAGNPYEQYF. The chain joins TRBV21-1 to TRBJ2-7; TRBD2 reflects the table's D call only, with no check against the DNA. TRBV21-1 is a listed pseudogene. This CDR3 has 18 residues.

The rearrangement joins TRBV2 to TRBJ2-7, with 8 bases matching TRBD1. CDR3 size: 15 residues. Germline V CDR1 and CDR2: SNHLY, FYNNEI. The V gene end was trimmed by 7 bases and the J gene end by 6 bases; junction bases not matched to a gene: 14. As DNA, the CDR3 is TGTGCCAGCACCGGACAGGGAGGTCGAACCCTCGAGCAGTACTTC. It is translated as CASTGQGGRTLEQYF.

The chain has TRBV5-4 and TRBJ2-2, with TRBD1 as a possible D gene (5 bases). Looked up from germline, CDR1 is SGHNT and CDR2 is YYREEE (reference sequence). Trimming removed 1 base from V and 5 bases from J, with 9 bases in between. The CDR3 runs 14 residues. This chain's CDR3 is CASSLPGRTGELFF. The CDR3 DNA is TGTGCCAGCAGCTTGCCAGGGCGTACCGGGGAGCTGTTTTTT. Using reference TRBV5-4 and TRBJ2-2 for the parts outside the CDR3, the full variable domain is ETGVTQSPTHLIKTRGQQVTLRCSSQSGHNTVSWYQQALGQGPQFIFQYYREEENGRGNFPPRFSGLQFPNYSSELNVNALELDDSALYLCASSLPGRTGELFFGEGSRLTVL.

The chain employs TRBV27 and TRBJ1-1; 9 bases agree with TRBD1. The germline V gene encodes CDR1 MNHEY and CDR2 SMNVEV (reference sequence). The CDR3 covers 14 residues. With 6 bases clipped from V and 4 bases from J, the junction kept 6 bases outside the gene matches. CDR3 nucleotide sequence: TGTGCCAGCAGCCGCAAGACAGGGGGCACTGAAGCTTTCTTT. Its protein product is CASSRKTGGTEAFF.

This chain uses TRBV5-4 with TRBJ1-3, with 8 bases aligning to TRBD1. Germline-derived CDR1 and CDR2 are SGHNT and YYREEE (reference sequence). The CDR3 extends over 16 amino acids. The ends lost 4 bases at V and 2 bases at J; junction bases unmatched: 8. The CDR3 DNA follows: TGTGCCAGCAGCCAAGGGACAGGTGGGGCTGGAAACACCATATATTTT. Encoded protein: CASSQGTGGAGNTIYF.

The chain links TRBV4-3 to TRBJ1-2, with D possibly being TRBD1 (6 bases). V was trimmed by 4 bases and J by 3 bases, leaving 15 bases between them. This CDR3 spans 15 amino acids. CDR1 and CDR2 (germline): LGHNA, YSLEER. CDR3 protein: CASSPQDSAHYGYTF. In DNA form, the CDR3 reads TGCGCCAGCAGCCCGCAGGACAGTGCCCACTATGGCTACACCTTC.

V and J are TRBV19 and TRBJ1-1, with a tentative D call TRBD1 (6 bases). The V end lost 9 bases, the J end lost 5 bases, and 16 bases lay between the germline ends. Germline V CDR1 and CDR2: LNHDA, SQIVND (reference sequence). The CDR3 contains 13 residues. The CDR3 reads CASQGSQRTEAFF. In DNA, the CDR3 is TGTGCCAGCCAGGGGTCCCAGAGGACTGAAGCTTTCTTT.

The rearrangement joins TRBV29-1 to TRBJ1-4; D might be TRBD1 (6 bases). The germline V gene has CDR1 SQVTM and CDR2 ANQGSEA. V was cut by 1 base and J by 4 bases, with 10 bases left in between. This CDR3 has 14 amino acids. The DNA of the CDR3 is TGCAGCGTTGAAGCAGGGGAAGGTAATGAAAAACTGTTTTTT. Translating gives CSVEAGEGNEKLFF.

In its sample, this clone was seen a few times. The V and J genes are TRBV7-8 and TRBJ2-5; TRBD2 matches 11 bases. The CDR3 contains 17 residues. J was trimmed by 5 bases and V by 2 bases; bases with no gene match: 10. Germline V gives CDR1 SGHVS, CDR2 FQNEAQ. CDR3 nucleotide sequence: TGTGCCAGCAGCTTATTCGCCCGCTCTAGCGGGGGGGAGACCCAGTACTTC. Amino acids: CASSLFARSSGGETQYF.

The rearrangement joins TRBV9 to TRBJ2-5; 16 positions match TRBD2. Germline CDR1 is SGDLS and CDR2 is YYNGEE. This CDR3 has 17 residues. V lost 4 bases to trimming and J lost 5 bases; unmatched junction nucleotides: 8. In nucleotides, the CDR3 is TGTGCCAGCAGCACCGGGACTAGCGGGGGGGCGTGGGAGACCCAGTACTTC. This sequence encodes CASSTGTSGGAWETQYF. Full variable domain (outside the CDR3, taken from reference TRBV9 and TRBJ2-5): DSGVTQTPKHLITATGQRVTLRCSPRSGDLSVYWYQQSLDQGLQFLIQYYNGEERAKGNILERFSAQQFPDLHSELNLSSLELGDSALYFCASSTGTSGGAWETQYFGPGTRLLVL.

The rearrangement joins TRBV5-4 to TRBJ2-7, with 8 bases lining up with TRBD2. This CDR3 has 14 amino acids. The V and J ends lost 5 bases and 2 bases, in that order; junction bases with no gene match: 6. Germline loops: CDR1 SGHNT, CDR2 YYREEE (reference sequence). As DNA, the CDR3 is TGTGCCAGCAGACCCGGGGGGGCCACCTACGAGCAGTACTTC. Translated: CASRPGGATYEQYF. Full variable domain (outside the CDR3, taken from reference TRBV5-4 and TRBJ2-7): ETGVTQSPTHLIKTRGQQVTLRCSSQSGHNTVSWYQQALGQGPQFIFQYYREEENGRGNFPPRFSGLQFPNYSSELNVNALELDDSALYLCASRPGGATYEQYFGPGTRLTVT.

The chain joins TRBV13 to TRBJ1-2, with D possibly matching TRBD1 (6 bases). V lost 4 bases, J lost 6 bases, and 15 bases lay in between. CDR1 PRHDT and CDR2 FYEKMQ come from the germline V gene (reference sequence). The CDR3 has 14 residues. The CDR3 spells CASSSKGGGHGYTF. In nucleotides, the CDR3 is TGTGCCAGCAGCTCGAAGGGGGGAGGGCATGGCTACACCTTC.

This sequence joins TRBV7-9 and TRBJ2-7, with D tentatively TRBD2 (6 bases). Germline-derived CDR1 and CDR2 are SEHNR and FQNEAQ (reference sequence). Between the trimmed V and J ends, which lost 3 bases and 9 bases, there was a span of 18 bases. The CDR3 runs 14 residues. The CDR3 spells CASSFSSPGVVQYF. The DNA for the CDR3 is TGTGCCAGCAGCTTCTCCTCCCCGGGAGTAGTGCAGTACTTC. Using reference TRBV7-9 and TRBJ2-7 for the parts outside the CDR3, the full variable domain is DTGVSQNPRHKITKRGQNVTFRCDPISEHNRLYWYRQTLGQGPEFLTYFQNEAQLEKSRLLSDRFSAERPKGSFSTLEIQRTEQGDSAMYLCASSFSSPGVVQYFGPGTRLTVT.

V and J are TRBV7-8 and TRBJ1-6; 8 bases line up with TRBD1. In germline, CDR1 is SGHVS, CDR2 FQNEAQ. CDR3 size: 15 residues. V was clipped by 6 bases and J by 2 bases; unmatched bases: 3. This CDR3 reads CASSLDRAYNSPLHF. CDR3 bases: TGTGCCAGCAGTTTGGACAGGGCCTATAATTCACCCCTCCACTTT.

The V gene is TRBV2, the J gene TRBJ1-2; D is undetermined. CDR3 length: 13 amino acids. V lost 5 bases to trimming and J lost 4 bases, with 11 bases between them. Germline V gene data show CDR1 as SNHLY and CDR2 as FYNNEI. CDR3 DNA sequence: TGTGCCAGCAGTTCGACTAGAAGCTATGGCTACACCTTC. It encodes CASSSTRSYGYTF.

CDR3 amino acids: CASSYSMRGDLASGANVLTF. CDR3 coding DNA: TGTGCCAGCAGTTACTCGATGCGGGGGGATCTCGCCTCTGGGGCCAACGTCCTGACTTTC. J is TRBJ2-6 and V is TRBV6-2 or TRBV6-3, with 8 positions matching TRBD2. This CDR3 has 20 residues. Germline values: CDR1 MNHEY, CDR2 SVGEGT. V dropped 0 bases and J dropped 0; count of bases not matched to a gene: 10.

This clone was observed a few times. The chain combines TRBV3-1 (or the pseudogene TRBV3-2) with TRBJ2-2; perhaps TRBD2 as D (5 bases). The CDR3 is 12 amino acids. Germline assignment: CDR1 LGHDT and CDR2 YNNKEL (reference sequence). V was clipped by 4 bases and J by 6 bases, with 6 bases between them. The CDR3 is CASSRLSGELFF. The CDR3 DNA reads as TGTGCCAGCAGCCGACTATCCGGGGAGCTGTTTTTT.

The rearrangement joins TRBV2 to TRBJ2-1, with TRBD2 identical over 10 bases. CDR3 length equals 15 residues. The ends lost 6 bases at V and 4 bases at J; junction bases unmatched: 6. Germline loops: CDR1 SNHLY, CDR2 FYNNEI. The CDR3 spells CASSPGTSAYNEQFF. CDR3 DNA: TGTGCCAGCAGCCCCGGGACTAGCGCTTACAATGAGCAGTTCTTC.

The V gene is TRBV6-5, the J gene TRBJ2-2, with 11 bases aligning to TRBD2. The CDR3 consists of 15 residues. In germline, CDR1 is MNHEY, CDR2 SVGAGI. Losses at the gene ends were 5 bases for V and 6 bases for J; bases not matched to a gene: 5. CDR3 nucleotide sequence: TGTGCCAGCAGTATTAGCGGGGGGGCTTCCGGGGAGCTGTTTTTT. This sequence encodes CASSISGGASGELFF.

V gene TRBV7-9 combines with J gene TRBJ1-2, with D hard to call. Germline CDR1 reads SEHNR; CDR2 reads FQNEAQ (reference sequence). The V end was cut by 5 bases, the J end by 7 bases, with 8 bases between. This CDR3 contains 11 residues. The CDR3 region is CASSTLGGYTF. The CDR3 region has the DNA TGTGCCAGCAGCACTCTCGGTGGCTACACCTTC.